Listed below are T cell receptor beta chains from one sample, sequenced in a study of cytotoxic CD8 clonotypes in ibrutinib-treated CLL. Produced via immunoSEQ multiplex PCR; TCRdb's table is partial and in-frame only. The data contain under 200,000 clones, 70% to 85% of them seen just once; the ten biggest clones take up about 5%. Specimen: PBMCs, collected after 24 months of ibrutinib treatment. The receptors stem from a human donor with chronic lymphocytic leukemia. Both conserved end residues are part of each CDR3. The D gene is left open where the match is weak. Size values are once, few and many counts, or a class for expanded clones, and some rows have none.

cdr3_aa,cdr3_nt,clone_size,d_call,j_call,v_call
CASSARLLNTEAFF,TGTGCCAGCAGCGCCCGGCTCCTGAACACTGAAGCTTTCTTT,-,-,TRBJ1-1,TRBV9
CAWIMGPTDTQYF,TGTGCCTGGATTATGGGGCCCACAGATACGCAGTATTTT,-,-,TRBJ2-3,TRBV30
CASNRDRSNYGYTF,TGTGCCAGCAACCGGGACAGGTCGAACTATGGCTACACCTTC,-,TRBD1,TRBJ1-2,TRBV27
CASSSLSGSEETQYF,TGTGCCAGCAGCTCCCTTAGCGGGAGTGAAGAGACCCAGTACTTC,few,TRBD2,TRBJ2-5,TRBV7-2
CASSYRAEGARETQYF,TGTGCCAGCAGTTACAGGGCGGAGGGGGCACGGGAGACCCAGTACTTC,few,-,TRBJ2-5,TRBV28
CASSKDRAPTDTQYF,TGTGCCAGCAGCAAAGACAGGGCTCCCACAGATACGCAGTATTTT,-,TRBD1,TRBJ2-3,TRBV4-2
CASTDLTGPGGELFF,TGCGCCAGCACAGACCTGACAGGCCCCGGTGGGGAGCTGTTTTTT,-,-,TRBJ2-2,TRBV5-1
CASSWGTSAGELFF,TGCGCCAGCAGCTGGGGGACTAGCGCCGGGGAGCTGTTTTTT,once,TRBD2,TRBJ2-2,TRBV5-1
CASSQGPSGGNTIYF,TGTGCCAGCTCGCAGGGACCGTCAGGAGGAAACACCATATATTTT,-,-,TRBJ1-3,TRBV18
CASSRDTSGSFYEQYF,TGCGCCAGCAGCCGGGACACTAGCGGGAGTTTTTACGAGCAGTACTTC,-,TRBD2,TRBJ2-7,TRBV4-3